This T cell receptor (beta chain) was profiled in a study of blood T cell repertoires in COVID-19. This clone was seen a few times. In the authors' workflow: Estimation of nucleated cell counts relied on the amplification of reference gene primers. The method was immunoSEQ multiplex PCR; TCRdb's version includes in-frame clones alone and lacks a portion of them. V and J calls and clone size are those listed in that table; D and trimming were worked out from the DNA. The sample yields 270,000 or so clones, 65% to 85% seen once. Seattle patients were enrolled while actively infected and followed longitudinally. V was clipped by 5 bases and J by 1 base; unmatched bases: 2. CDR3 length: 15 residues. CDR1 is LNHDA, CDR2 SQIVND, per germline (reference sequence).

Sequencing used peripheral blood. This sequence originates from a human donor with COVID-19, enrolled during active disease. The donor label of this sample is uncertain. The chain has TRBV19 and TRBJ2-2; TRBD1 aligns across 9 bases. The CDR3 is CASSPTGGNTGELFF. The CDR3 region has the DNA TGTGCCAGTAGTCCGACAGGGGGGAACACCGGGGAGCTGTTTTTT.